This TCR beta chain was recorded in a study of blood T cells in healthy people across ages. The authors ran a second PCR of about 6 to 11 cycles using a sample-barcoded 5' primer and a J-beta primer mix. MiXCR, run by TCRdb on the 5' RACE reads, gives a single entry per CDR3 protein. The data show about 680,000 distinct CDR3 sequences, around 49% seen once. Extraction of total RNA produced a minimum of 6 micrograms from each sample. Study-level results: Because donor CMV status was unknown, expanded clonotype changes were possibly confounded.

On this clonotype itself: Its target is not known.

V was cut by 1 base and J by 4 bases, with 11 bases left in between. The CDR3 extends over 14 amino acids. CDR1 and CDR2 from the germline V gene are SQVTM and ANQGSEA. Sequencing was performed on blood. This chain links TRBV29-1 with TRBJ2-1; unclear D gene. The TCR sequence derives from a woman in her sixties in good health. This CDR3 is CSVEGVRVYNEQFF. The CDR3 coding sequence is TGCAGCGTTGAAGGGGTCCGGGTTTACAATGAGCAGTTCTTC.